Listed here are 18 T cell receptor beta chains from one sample, sequenced in a study of shared clonotypes between healthy human individuals. Sequencing used immunoSEQ multiplex PCR; TCRdb keeps in-frame clones, though not all of them. The data show roughly 1,500,000 clones, 95% to 99% seen once. The sequenced sample consisted of naive CD4+ T cells sorted from blood. Subset indicated: CD45RA+ positively selected. Receptors originate from a man aged 25 to 40 in good health.

The CDR3 reads CASSSPGSDGYTF. In DNA, the CDR3 is TGTGCCAGCAGTTCTCCAGGGTCGGATGGCTACACCTTC. The V call is TRBV6-5, the J call TRBJ1-2; maybe TRBD1 (5 bases). The CDR3 runs 13 residues. In germline, CDR1 is MNHEY, CDR2 SVGAGI. V was trimmed by 4 bases and J by 6 bases, leaving 12 bases between them.

As concerns this clone: Other DNA sequences of this sample code for an identical CDR3. This chain uses TRBV6-4 with TRBJ2-7, with a weak D call TRBD1 (6 bases). The V and J ends lost 6 bases and 1 base respectively, with 13 bases between them. The CDR3 loop spans 14 amino acids. Per germline, CDR1 MRHNA and CDR2 SNTAGT. DNA for the CDR3: TGTGCCAGCAGCCCCGACAGGACATCCTACGAGCAGTACTTC. Its translation: CASSPDRTSYEQYF.

The genes are TRBV2 and TRBJ2-1; 7 bases agree with TRBD2. The V gene end was trimmed by 8 bases and the J gene end by 5 bases; junction bases not matched to a gene: 9. CDR1 is SNHLY and CDR2 is FYNNEI in the germline V gene. CDR3 length: 14 amino acids. In DNA, the CDR3 is TGTGCCAGCTCCCGGCGGGAGTTGGACAATGAGCAGTTCTTC. Translating it yields CASSRRELDNEQFF.

The chain employs TRBV18 and TRBJ2-7, with no clear D. Germline CDR1 reads KGHSH; CDR2 reads LQKENI. This CDR3 has 13 residues. Trimming shortened V by 3 bases and J by 2 bases, and 8 bases separated the two germline ends. CDR3 DNA sequence: TGTGCCAGCTCACCGGCCCCCACCTACGAGCAGTACTTC. Translation gives CASSPAPTYEQYF.

The rearrangement joins TRBV18 to TRBJ1-5, with D possibly TRBD1 on 6 matching bases. Trimming pared 4 bases from V and 8 bases from J, leaving 12 bases between. Germline V gene data show CDR1 as KGHSH and CDR2 as LQKENI. This CDR3 is built from 13 residues. The DNA of the CDR3 is TGTGCCAGCTCACGAGATCAGGGGAAGCCCCAGCATTTT. Protein sequence: CASSRDQGKPQHF. The full variable domain, its missing parts supplied by reference TRBV18 and TRBJ1-5, is NAGVMQNPRHLVRRRGQEARLRCSPMKGHSHVYWYRQLPEEGLKFMVYLQKENIIDESGMPKERFSAEFPKEGPSILRIQQVVRGDSAAYFCASSRDQGKPQHFGDGTRLSIL.

CDR3 DNA: TGTGCCAGCAGCGTAGGACAGGGGGCTGGATACGAGCAGTACTTC. Its translation: CASSVGQGAGYEQYF. The V and J genes are TRBV9 and TRBJ2-7; 10 bases are shared with TRBD1. Germline assignment: CDR1 SGDLS and CDR2 YYNGEE. The trim removed 0 bases at V and 4 bases at J, leaving 4 bases unmatched. The CDR3 sequence is 15 residues long.

The V and J genes are TRBV6-1 and TRBJ2-3, with D tentatively TRBD2 (6 bases). This CDR3 contains 14 residues. Trimming cost V 1 base and J 4 bases, with 9 bases left between them. The germline V gene encodes CDR1 MNHNS and CDR2 SASEGT. DNA of the CDR3: TGTGCCAGCAGTGAAGAATGGGGGGCAGATACGCAGTATTTT. It encodes CASSEEWGADTQYF.

A single count supports this clone. This chain uses TRBV5-4 with TRBJ2-3, with 13 bases aligning to TRBD2. From germline, CDR1 is SGHNT and CDR2 YYREEE (reference sequence). V trimming: 1 base; J trimming: 0 bases; junction bases outside the gene matches: 8. The length of the CDR3 is 19 residues. The CDR3 region has the DNA TGTGCCAGCAGCTTGCTTCGGACTAGCGGGAGAGCTAGCACAGATACGCAGTATTTT. Translated: CASSLLRTSGRASTDTQYF.

The V and J genes are TRBV5-1 and TRBJ2-7, with TRBD2 as a possible D gene (5 bases). The CDR3 consists of 13 residues. With 5 bases removed from V and 2 bases from J, the gap between germline ends came to 11 bases. CDR1 is SGHRS, CDR2 YFSETQ, per germline. CDR3 nucleotide sequence: TGCGCCAGCAGGTTCAGCGGCGCCTACGAGCAGTACTTC. This translates into CASRFSGAYEQYF.

The rearrangement links TRBV29-1 to TRBJ2-3; D is unclear. Germline assignment: CDR1 SQVTM and CDR2 ANQGSEA. Trimming took 6 bases from V and 3 from J, leaving 10 bases between them. The CDR3 consists of 12 residues. The CDR3 spells CSVTVGTDTQYF. The CDR3 DNA sequence: TGCAGCGTAACAGTGGGGACAGATACGCAGTATTTT.

The chain joins TRBV9 to TRBJ2-5; 7 positions agree with TRBD2. The CDR3 spans 14 residues. CDR1 is SGDLS, CDR2 YYNGEE, per germline. Trimming at V came to 1 base and at J to 1 base, leaving 1 base not matched to a gene. CDR3 sequence (DNA): TGTGCCAGCAGCGTACCGGGAGGCCAAGAGACCCAGTACTTC. It yields the protein CASSVPGGQETQYF.

The gene calls are TRBV5-8 and TRBJ1-2; D not certain. Germline CDR1 SGHTS, CDR2 YDEGEE. The CDR3 loop spans 13 amino acids. V lost 7 bases and J 4 bases, leaving 14 bases between the germline ends. CDR3: CASGRSGSYGYTF. CDR3 DNA: TGTGCCAGCGGCAGGAGCGGCAGCTATGGCTACACCTTC. Filled out from reference TRBV5-8 and TRBJ1-2, the complete variable domain reads EAGVTQSPTHLIKTRGQQATLRCSPISGHTSVYWYQQALGLGLQFLLWYDEGEERNRGNFPPRFSGRQFPNYSSELNVNALELEDSALYLCASGRSGSYGYTFGSGTRLTVV.

The rearrangement joins TRBV6-5 to TRBJ1-1, with D tentatively TRBD1 (5 bases). This CDR3 has 13 residues. Looked up from germline, CDR1 is MNHEY and CDR2 is SVGAGI. Trimming removed 6 bases at V and 0 bases at J, with 8 bases between. The CDR3 nucleotides are TGTGCCAGCAGACAAGGGGTGAACACTGAAGCTTTCTTT. As protein: CASRQGVNTEAFF.

The chain carries TRBV5-8 and TRBJ2-7; D may be TRBD2 (6 bases). The CDR3 is made up of 13 amino acids. Trimming took 4 bases from V and 7 from J, leaving 15 bases between them. Germline V CDR1 and CDR2: SGHTS, YDEGEE. The DNA of the CDR3 is TGTGCCAGCAGCCGTACGCGGGGAAATGAGCAGTACTTC. Translation: CASSRTRGNEQYF.

With respect to this clone: At one of its ends the junction is not consistent with the germline gene, which may arise from a read error. The V gene is TRBV7-7, the J gene TRBJ2-3, with D possibly matching TRBD2 (6 bases). This CDR3 contains 13 residues. Germline V gene data show CDR1 as SSHAT and CDR2 as FNYEAQ (reference sequence). CDR3 sequence reads: CASSLTSIDTQYF. The CDR3 bases are TGTGCTAGCAGCTTAACTAGCATAGATACGCAGTATTTT.

The chain combines TRBV27 with TRBJ2-6; a possible D gene is TRBD2 (5 bases). V lost 6 bases and J 2 bases, leaving 11 bases between the germline ends. Germline CDR1 and CDR2: MNHEY and SMNVEV (reference sequence). This CDR3 contains 15 residues. This CDR3 reads CASSRRIPGANVLTF. The DNA for the CDR3 is TGTGCCAGCAGCCGGAGGATTCCTGGGGCCAACGTCCTGACTTTC.

The rearrangement uses TRBV5-5 and TRBJ1-4; 10 nucleotides line up with TRBD1. CDR1 and CDR2 (germline): SGHKS, YYEKEE (reference sequence). The CDR3 runs to 15 residues. The trim removed 3 bases at V and 8 bases at J, leaving 7 bases unmatched. The CDR3 nucleotides read TGTGCCAGCAGCTCCGGCGGGGACAGGGGCGAAAAACTGTTTTTT. Residues: CASSSGGDRGEKLFF.

The chain employs TRBV18 and TRBJ1-5; D possibly corresponds to TRBD1 (5 bases). Trimming took 2 bases from V and 7 from J, leaving 12 bases between them. The CDR3 extends over 14 amino acids. CDR1 and CDR2 (germline): KGHSH, LQKENI. This CDR3 reads CASSPGGGEQPQHF. The CDR3 region has the DNA TGTGCCAGCTCACCAGGAGGAGGGGAACAGCCCCAGCATTTT.